The 27 T cell receptor beta chains presented below share a single source sample, sequenced in a study of blood T cell repertoires in COVID-19. Using immunoSEQ multiplex PCR, the repertoire was profiled, and TCRdb retains in-frame clones only, with some absent. The sample records 110,000 or so clones, roughly 80% being singletons. The sample taken for sequencing was peripheral blood. The receptor set was obtained from a man aged 50 to 60 with acute or convalescent COVID-19.

This clone was seen more than once but under ten times. A junction end diverges from the germline sequence, so it may reflect a read error. The chain employs TRBV3-1 (or the pseudogene TRBV3-2) and TRBJ1-2; maybe TRBD1 (5 bases). CDR3 length equals 13 residues. Germline V CDR1 and CDR2: LGHDT, YNNKEL (reference sequence). CDR3 protein: CASSPLSGLISDF. The CDR3 DNA sequence: TGTGCCAGCAGCCCCTTGTCGGGACTGATTTCCGACTTC.

This clone appeared once. An end of the junction does not agree with germline; a read error may underlie this. The chain has TRBV3-1 (or the pseudogene TRBV3-2) and TRBJ1-5; the D is unclear. Germline V gives CDR1 LGHDT, CDR2 YNNKEL (reference sequence). CDR3 size: 14 residues. CDR3 DNA sequence: TGTGCCAGCAGCCAAGGGGGAGGGAATCGGCCCCAGCATTTT. Translated: CASSQGGGNRPQHF.

The rearrangement uses TRBV5-4 and TRBJ2-3; 8 bases line up with TRBD2. The CDR3 length is 15 residues. Germline V gene lookup returns CDR1 SGHNT and CDR2 YYREEE (reference sequence). V shed 0 bases and J 4 bases; nucleotides not matched to a gene: 4. The CDR3 region has the DNA TGTGCCAGCAGCTTGGGCGGGGGGAAGTCAGATACGCAGTATTTT. Its translation is CASSLGGGKSDTQYF.

This clone was found once. The chain recombines TRBV10-3 with TRBJ1-4; TRBD1 is a possible D gene (6 bases). The germline CDR1 and CDR2 sequences are ENHRY and SYGVKD. With 2 bases removed from V and 7 bases from J, the gap between germline ends came to 14 bases. CDR3 length equals 15 residues. The CDR3 region is CAISERRGGSEKLFF. The CDR3 nucleotides are TGTGCCATCAGTGAGAGGAGAGGGGGAAGTGAAAAACTGTTTTTT.

This chain uses TRBV6-5 with TRBJ2-7, with TRBD2 identical over 7 bases. Per the germline V gene, CDR1 is MNHEY and CDR2 is SVGAGI. V lost 6 bases to trimming and J lost 2 bases; unmatched junction nucleotides: 10. The CDR3 has 15 residues. Written as DNA, the CDR3 is TGTGCCAGCAGGAGTGGGAACGGGGGGACCTACGAGCAGTACGTC. Translating gives CASRSGNGGTYEQYV.

V and J are TRBV15 and TRBJ2-5; no reliable D call. The ends were cut back, 3 bases at V and 2 bases at J, with 7 bases in the middle. The CDR3 spans 13 residues. Germline V gene sequence: CDR1 LNHNV, CDR2 YYDKDF (reference sequence). Here the CDR3 reads CATSRSEQETQYF. CDR3 sequence (DNA): TGTGCCACCAGCAGGTCCGAGCAAGAGACCCAGTACTTC.

The V and J genes are TRBV10-1 and TRBJ2-3, with 8 nucleotides matching TRBD2. Germline V gene lookup returns CDR1 WNHNN and CDR2 SYGVQD (reference sequence). V trimming: 2 bases; J trimming: 2 bases; junction bases outside the gene matches: 6. The CDR3 consists of 16 residues. The CDR3 reads CASSEGQRGYTDTQYF. The CDR3 region has the DNA TGCGCCAGCAGTGAGGGCCAGCGGGGGTACACAGATACGCAGTATTTT.

The chain combines TRBV24-1 with TRBJ1-5; D call uncertain. There are 14 residues in the CDR3. Germline assignment: CDR1 KGHDR and CDR2 SFDVKD. V was clipped by 2 bases and J by 6 bases, with 10 bases between them. CDR3 coding DNA: TGTGCCACCAGTGATTACGGGGATGGTCAGCCCCAGCATTTT. Amino acids: CATSDYGDGQPQHF.

The rearrangement uses TRBV30 and TRBJ1-1, with TRBD1 matching 10 bases. The germline V gene has CDR1 GTSNPN and CDR2 SVGIG (reference sequence). The V and J ends lost 2 bases and 5 bases, in that order; junction bases with no gene match: 8. The CDR3 sequence is 15 residues long. CDR3 in DNA: TGTGCCTGGAGTCCCCGGGACAGGGGATGGACTGAAGCTTTCTTT. This codes for CAWSPRDRGWTEAFF.

This chain links TRBV6-5 with TRBJ2-7, with D perhaps TRBD1 (6 bases). Germline CDR1 and CDR2: MNHEY and SVGAGI. CDR3 length: 15 amino acids. The germline V and J ends were trimmed by 5 bases and 7 bases, with 21 bases remaining between them. CDR3 protein: CASSRTQGTTGEQYF. The CDR3 DNA is TGTGCCAGCAGTCGCACTCAGGGAACAACAGGGGAGCAGTACTTC.

The V gene is TRBV3-1 (or the pseudogene TRBV3-2), the J gene TRBJ2-5; no clear D gene. The length of the CDR3 is 16 residues. From germline, CDR1 is LGHDT and CDR2 YNNKEL (reference sequence). V was clipped by 4 bases and J by 0 bases, with 15 bases between them. The CDR3 DNA reads TGTGCCAGCAGCCCGATCCTACAGAGTAACCAAGAGACCCAGTACTTC. It is translated as CASSPILQSNQETQYF.

The chain carries TRBV12-3 or TRBV12-4 and TRBJ2-1; 11 nucleotides agree with TRBD2. The CDR3 loop spans 13 amino acids. V lost 7 bases, J lost 10 bases, and 6 bases stayed unmatched. The CDR3 DNA is TGTGCCAGCACCCCTAGCGGGGGGCGCGAGCAGTTCTTC. Translating it yields CASTPSGGREQFF.

In DNA form, the CDR3 reads TGTGCCAGCAGCTCAATCAATGAGCAGTTCTTC. Encoded protein: CASSSINEQFF. The chain couples TRBV7-9 to TRBJ2-1, with D unresolved. CDR3 length equals 11 residues. Looked up from germline, CDR1 is SEHNR and CDR2 is FQNEAQ (reference sequence). V was pared by 4 bases and J by 6 bases, with 4 bases between.

The CDR3 reads CASSDHGGSTDTQYF. CDR3 nucleotides: TGTGCCAGCAGTGACCATGGCGGTAGCACAGATACGCAGTATTTT. The V call is TRBV6-4, the J call TRBJ2-3; D not resolved. Trimming left V 2 bases short and J 0 bases short, with 9 bases between. Germline V CDR1 and CDR2: MRHNA, SNTAGT. The CDR3 is made up of 15 amino acids.

The J gene is TRBJ1-6, the V gene TRBV19; 7 bases fit TRBD1. The CDR3 is 15 residues long. The J segment lost 7 bases and the V segment lost 6 bases, leaving 9 bases of the junction unmatched. CDR1 is LNHDA and CDR2 is SQIVND in the germline V gene (reference sequence). As DNA, the CDR3 is TGTGCCAGTAGGACAGGGCAAAGAACCAATTCACCCCTCCACTTT. It yields the protein CASRTGQRTNSPLHF.

The gene calls are TRBV2 and TRBJ1-1; no clear D gene. The CDR3 covers 14 residues. Trimming shortened V by 0 bases and J by 10 bases, and 15 bases separated the two germline ends. Germline V gene lookup returns CDR1 SNHLY and CDR2 FYNNEI. The CDR3 here is CASSEARTMESAFF. DNA of the CDR3: TGTGCCAGCAGTGAAGCGCGTACGATGGAGTCAGCTTTCTTT.

This clone was counted only a few times. The chain couples TRBV7-2 to TRBJ1-2; D is unclear. Germline V CDR1 and CDR2: SGHTA, FQGNSA. This CDR3 comprises 13 residues. The V end was cut by 3 bases, the J end by 6 bases, with 11 bases between. The CDR3 reads CASSFPVGNGYTF. The CDR3 DNA sequence: TGTGCCAGCAGCTTCCCTGTCGGGAATGGCTACACCTTC.

This rearrangement joins TRBV4-2 to TRBJ2-2; D is possibly TRBD1 (7 bases). The V end was cut by 2 bases, the J end by 3 bases, with 25 bases between. Germline V gene data show CDR1 as LGHNA and CDR2 as YNFKEQ. This CDR3 is 20 amino acids long. In nucleotides, the CDR3 is TGTGCCAGCAGCCAACTTTCAGGGGGGCCGCGGGGTCCGGACACCGGGGAGCTGTTTTTT. This encodes CASSQLSGGPRGPDTGELFF.

This chain uses TRBV5-5 with TRBJ1-4; D gene uncertain. Between the trimmed V and J ends, which lost 2 bases and 4 bases, there was a span of 12 bases. This CDR3 region has 15 residues. Germline values: CDR1 SGHKS, CDR2 YYEKEE (reference sequence). The CDR3 bases are TGTGCCAGCAGCTTAGTGACACTTGGTAATGAAAAACTGTTTTTT. Translating it yields CASSLVTLGNEKLFF.

The chain recombines TRBV2 with TRBJ1-5; possible D gene TRBD1, 5 bases. V lost 2 bases and J 1 base, leaving 12 bases between the germline ends. This CDR3 spans 16 amino acids. The germline CDR1 and CDR2 sequences are SNHLY and FYNNEI. The CDR3 region is CASSELAGPSNQPQHF. DNA of the CDR3: TGTGCCAGCAGTGAATTGGCAGGGCCAAGCAATCAGCCCCAGCATTTT.

This clone has more than one count but fewer than ten. The chain uses TRBV9 and TRBJ2-5; 9 positions match TRBD2. The V and J ends lost 0 bases and 4 bases, in that order; junction bases with no gene match: 10. The CDR3 runs 17 residues. Germline CDR1 and CDR2: SGDLS and YYNGEE. The CDR3 is CASSVGGGAIMGETQYF. The CDR3 DNA reads as TGTGCCAGCAGCGTAGGCGGGGGGGCAATCATGGGAGAGACCCAGTACTTC.

This clone has a single count. The J gene is TRBJ2-7, the V gene TRBV5-1; 8 bases match TRBD2. This CDR3 has 15 residues. V was pared by 2 bases and J by 3 bases, with 7 bases of the junction left unmatched. Per the germline V gene, CDR1 is SGHRS and CDR2 is YFSETQ. CDR3 bases: TGCGCCAGCAGCTTAGCCGGGGGGGCTATCTACGAGCAGTACTTC. The encoded protein is CASSLAGGAIYEQYF.

The rearrangement joins TRBV4-1 to TRBJ2-6; 10 bases match TRBD1. Germline V gene lookup returns CDR1 MGHRA and CDR2 YSYEKL. The CDR3 extends over 18 amino acids. Germline trimming cut 3 bases from V and 3 bases from J; bases unmatched to any gene: 8. CDR3 region: CASSHSGQGGVGANVLTF. The CDR3 nucleotides read TGCGCCAGCAGCCACTCCGGACAGGGGGGGGTTGGGGCCAACGTCCTGACTTTC.

CDR3 DNA sequence: TGTGCCAGCAGTTTATTGGGACAGTACAATGAGCAGTTCTTC. This sequence encodes CASSLLGQYNEQFF. This chain joins TRBV28 and TRBJ2-1; the match to TRBD1 covers 7 bases. The J segment lost 4 bases and the V segment lost 1 base, leaving 1 base of the junction unmatched. Germline V CDR1 and CDR2: MDHEN, SYDVKM. CDR3 length: 14 amino acids.

The rearrangement joins TRBV12-3 or TRBV12-4 to TRBJ2-7; D unresolved. There are 12 residues in the CDR3. V lost 6 bases, J lost 3 bases, and 9 bases lay in between. The CDR3 DNA is TGTGCCAGCAGCGGTAATAGCTACGAGCAGTACTTC. It translates to CASSGNSYEQYF.

The V call is TRBV7-3, the J call TRBJ2-3; 7 nucleotides line up with TRBD2. CDR3 length: 14 amino acids. Germline CDR1 and CDR2: SGHTA and FQGTGA. V trimming: 5 bases; J trimming: 5 bases; junction bases outside the gene matches: 7. The chain's CDR3 is CASSKGAGQDTQYF. CDR3 in DNA: TGTGCCAGCAGCAAAGGAGCGGGGCAAGATACGCAGTATTTT.

This clone was seen a handful of times. The J gene is TRBJ1-6, the V gene TRBV2; tentatively, D is TRBD1 (5 bases). The V gene lost 6 bases and the J gene lost 13 bases, with 13 bases spanning the gap. Germline CDR1 SNHLY, CDR2 FYNNEI. The CDR3 totals 12 residues. The CDR3 DNA follows: TGTGCCAGCAGGCAGGGCAGTGGGCCCCTCCACTTT. It yields the protein CASRQGSGPLHF.